This T cell receptor (beta chain) came from a study of blood T cell repertoires in COVID-19. Libraries were prepared by immunoSEQ multiplex PCR; TCRdb keeps only in-frame clonotypes and omits some of them. In the table there are around 130,000 clones, about four fifths of which are singletons. This CDR3 is 14 amino acids long. The V end was cut by 3 bases, the J end by 10 bases, with 18 bases between. Germline CDR1 reads MDHEN; CDR2 reads SYDVKM. This chain connects TRBV28 to TRBJ1-1; D perhaps matches TRBD1 (6 bases). What was sequenced was PBMCs or T cells enriched from blood (not recorded which). The receptor's source is a young man who had recovered from COVID-19. The CDR3 region is CASSLETGEKAAFF. Written as DNA, the CDR3 is TGTGCCAGCAGTTTGGAGACAGGCGAGAAAGCAGCTTTCTTT. Full variable domain (rest looked up from reference TRBV28 and TRBJ1-1): DVKVTQSSRYLVKRTGEKVFLECVQDMDHENMFWYRQDPGLGLRLIYFSYDVKMKEKGDIPEGYSVSREKKERFSLILESASTNQTSMYLCASSLETGEKAAFFGQGTRLTVV.